This passage covers 17 T cell receptor beta chains from one sample sequenced in a study of blood T cell repertoires in COVID-19. Repertoires were generated with immunoSEQ multiplex PCR, while TCRdb's copy carries only in-frame clones and drops some. The sample consists of under 200,000 clones, roughly 80% of them appearing once. The sequenced sample consisted of peripheral blood. These receptors originate from a man aged 55-75 years with active or convalescent COVID-19.

The rearrangement uses TRBV9 and TRBJ2-2, with 8 bases fitting TRBD1. Germline V gives CDR1 SGDLS, CDR2 YYNGEE. This CDR3 has 16 amino acids. The ends lost 4 bases at V and 5 bases at J; junction bases unmatched: 10. The CDR3 DNA is TGTGCCAGCAGCCCGCGCGGGACAGGACCTACCGGGGAGCTGTTTTTT. Translation: CASSPRGTGPTGELFF.

The chain carries TRBV9 and TRBJ2-1; TRBD2 agrees at 10 bases. V trimming: 7 bases; J trimming: 1 base; junction bases outside the gene matches: 2. The germline V gene encodes CDR1 SGDLS and CDR2 YYNGEE. The CDR3 runs 14 residues. CDR3 sequence reads: CASGLAESYNEQFF. CDR3 DNA: TGTGCCAGCGGACTAGCGGAGTCCTACAATGAGCAGTTCTTC.

The genes are TRBV7-3 and TRBJ1-2; the D gene is possibly TRBD1 (6 bases). V gave up 4 bases and J gave up 2 bases, with 14 bases separating them. The germline V gene has CDR1 SGHTA and CDR2 FQGTGA. This CDR3 has 15 amino acids. The CDR3 coding sequence is TGTGCCAGCAGCTACGATAGCACAGGGAACTATGGCTACACCTTC. It specifies CASSYDSTGNYGYTF. Full variable domain (outside the CDR3, taken from reference TRBV7-3 and TRBJ1-2): GAGVSQTPSNKVTEKGKYVELRCDPISGHTALYWYRQSLGQGPEFLIYFQGTGAADDSGLPNDRFFAVRPEGSVSTLKIQRTERGDSAVYLCASSYDSTGNYGYTFGSGTRLTVV.

V gene TRBV29-1 combines with J gene TRBJ2-1, with 8 nucleotides matching TRBD1. V lost 4 bases, J lost 5 bases, and 13 bases stayed unmatched. The CDR3 is 16 amino acids. The germline gives CDR1 SQVTM, CDR2 ANQGSEA. This CDR3 is CSVGPTAGGVHNEQFF. The CDR3 nucleotides are TGCAGCGTTGGACCCACAGCAGGGGGCGTCCACAATGAGCAGTTCTTC.

The chain recombines TRBV4-3 with TRBJ2-7; 9 nucleotides agree with TRBD2. Germline lookup yields CDR1 LGHNA and CDR2 YSLEER. J gave up 0 bases and V 6 bases, and 6 bases lay outside the gene matches. The CDR3 consists of 15 residues. CDR3: CASSLTSGPSYEQYF. CDR3 bases: TGCGCCAGCAGTCTTACTAGCGGGCCCTCCTACGAGCAGTACTTC.

The sample holds one count of this clone. The chain is built from TRBV2 and TRBJ2-7; 9 positions match TRBD2. The V gene end was trimmed by 0 bases and the J gene end by 2 bases; junction bases not matched to a gene: 2. The CDR3 length is 15 residues. CDR1 SNHLY and CDR2 FYNNEI come from the germline V gene. The CDR3 loop is CASSEASGSPYEQYF. CDR3 DNA: TGTGCCAGCAGTGAAGCTAGCGGGAGTCCCTACGAGCAGTACTTC.

The rearrangement links TRBV19 to TRBJ2-7, with TRBD1 identical over 8 bases. V shed 7 bases and J 1 base; nucleotides not matched to a gene: 3. The CDR3 sequence is 13 residues long. Germline lookup yields CDR1 LNHDA and CDR2 SQIVND (reference sequence). The CDR3 bases are TGTGCCAGTACGGACAGGGATTCCTACGAGCAGTACTTC. It yields the protein CASTDRDSYEQYF.

The chain combines TRBV2 with TRBJ2-7, with 9 bases that match TRBD2. Losses at the gene ends were 9 bases for V and 7 bases for J; bases not matched to a gene: 16. Germline CDR1 and CDR2: SNHLY and FYNNEI. This CDR3 region has 15 residues. DNA of the CDR3: TGTGCCAGTCTCGCCGCATCTAGCGGGAACGGGGAGCAGTACTTC. It codes for CASLAASSGNGEQYF.

Only a few counts were recorded for this clone. The V gene is TRBV5-4, the J gene TRBJ2-7; maybe TRBD1 (5 bases). CDR3 length equals 15 residues. Trimming stripped 0 bases from V and 2 bases from J, with 12 bases between. CDR1 SGHNT and CDR2 YYREEE come from the germline V gene (reference sequence). The CDR3: CASSLVGEPAYEQYF. CDR3 sequence (DNA): TGTGCCAGCAGCTTGGTAGGGGAACCTGCCTACGAGCAGTACTTC.

The J gene is TRBJ1-2, the V gene TRBV11-2; 8 nucleotides line up with TRBD1. Germline loops: CDR1 SGHAT, CDR2 FQNNGV. The CDR3 spans 15 residues. V was clipped by 0 bases and J by 5 bases; unmatched bases: 5. CDR3 region: CASSLDRRTGYGYTF. CDR3 nucleotides: TGTGCCAGCAGCTTAGATCGAAGGACAGGGTATGGCTACACCTTC.

This clone was counted only a few times. V is TRBV3-1 (or the pseudogene TRBV3-2) and J is TRBJ1-4, with 8 nucleotides matching TRBD1. J was trimmed by 8 bases and V by 0 bases; bases with no gene match: 11. Germline V lookup: CDR1 LGHDT, CDR2 YNNKEL (reference sequence). The CDR3 runs 17 residues. The CDR3 coding sequence is TGTGCCAGCAGCCAAGATCCGGACAGGGAGGGAGGGGAAAAACTGTTTTTT. It specifies CASSQDPDREGGEKLFF.

This chain connects TRBV4-1 to TRBJ2-5; 11 positions match TRBD2. The CDR3 runs to 17 residues. Germline lookup yields CDR1 MGHRA and CDR2 YSYEKL. V lost 1 base, J lost 3 bases, and 7 bases stayed unmatched. CDR3 region: CASSQADGLAGEETQYF. The CDR3 DNA is TGCGCCAGCAGCCAAGCCGACGGACTAGCGGGTGAAGAGACCCAGTACTTC.

A word on this clone: The germline gene is not matched at one end of the junction; a read error may be the cause. J is TRBJ2-1 and V is TRBV7-2, with 8 bases lining up with TRBD2. The CDR3 is 12 amino acids. Per the germline V gene, CDR1 is SGHTA and CDR2 is FQGNSA. The CDR3 sequence is CASSTRAGERFF. The CDR3 DNA is TGTGCCAGCAGCACCCGAGCGGGAGAGCGGTTCTTC.

This clone was recorded only once. The chain employs TRBV28 and TRBJ2-3, with TRBD1 matching 7 bases. Trimming at V came to 3 bases and at J to 0 bases, leaving 9 bases not matched to a gene. Per the germline V gene, CDR1 is MDHEN and CDR2 is SYDVKM. The CDR3 totals 17 residues. The CDR3: CASSFPRDRASTDTQYF. The CDR3 region has the DNA TGTGCCAGCAGTTTCCCCCGAGACAGGGCAAGCACAGATACGCAGTATTTT.

The V call is TRBV5-4, the J call TRBJ1-2, with D maybe TRBD1 (5 bases). The CDR3 spans 12 residues. Germline V gives CDR1 SGHNT, CDR2 YYREEE (reference sequence). The V end lost 5 bases, the J end lost 8 bases, and 13 bases lay between the germline ends. The CDR3 region is CASSQQERGYTF. In DNA form, the CDR3 reads TGTGCCAGCAGTCAACAGGAGAGGGGCTACACCTTC.

This sequence joins TRBV6-5 and TRBJ2-7; D gene ambiguous. Germline-derived CDR1 and CDR2 are MNHEY and SVGAGI. The ends were cut back, 5 bases at V and 3 bases at J, with 8 bases in the middle. The CDR3 extends over 12 amino acids. The CDR3, as DNA: TGTGCCAGCAGTCCTACGGGCTACGAGCAGTACTTC. Translating it yields CASSPTGYEQYF.

This chain uses TRBV12-3 or TRBV12-4 with TRBJ2-5; 7 positions agree with TRBD2. CDR3 length equals 12 residues. With V trimmed by 6 bases and J by 8 bases, 6 bases remained unmatched. The CDR3 loop reads CASRASGNTQYF. The CDR3 nucleotides read TGTGCCAGCAGGGCTAGCGGTAACACCCAGTACTTC.